This TCR beta chain was captured in a study of blood T cell repertoires in COVID-19. As originally analysed: Nucleated cell counts were estimated from reference gene primer amplification. TCRdb's copy holds only in-frame clones and misses some; the assay was immunoSEQ multiplex PCR. V and J calls plus clone size are reproduced from that table; the DNA served to infer D and trimming. The sample gives approximately 260,000 clones, 75% to 90% of which show up once; approximately 11% is in the top ten. This clone was seen just once. V gave up 5 bases and J gave up 7 bases; unmatched junction bases: 8. This CDR3 contains 15 residues. CDR1 is MDHEN and CDR2 is SYDVKM in the germline V gene.

The source is a woman between 65 and 79 years old with acute or convalescent COVID-19. The chain recombines TRBV28 with TRBJ2-1; 10 nucleotides match TRBD1. The sequenced sample was peripheral blood. The CDR3 spells CASSGGTGARNEQFF. CDR3 in DNA: TGTGCCAGCAGTGGGGGGACAGGGGCGCGGAATGAGCAGTTCTTC. Full variable domain (outside the CDR3, taken from reference TRBV28 and TRBJ2-1): DVKVTQSSRYLVKRTGEKVFLECVQDMDHENMFWYRQDPGLGLRLIYFSYDVKMKEKGDIPEGYSVSREKKERFSLILESASTNQTSMYLCASSGGTGARNEQFFGPGTRLTVL.